A single sample gave rise to the 30 T cell receptor beta chains below, sequenced in a study of OX40 agonist ivuxolimab in advanced cancers. The assay was immunoSEQ multiplex PCR, and TCRdb's table has in-frame clones only and misses some. The sample includes about 45,000 clones, 75% to 90% of them seen just once. Specimen: CD4+ or CD8+ T cells sorted from blood, collected in a trial of the OX40 agonist ivuxolimab. These TCRs come from an adult with an advanced solid tumor such as melanoma, head and neck, liver or kidney cancer.

About this clone: This sequence may be a read error, since a much larger clone differs from it by one base. Other DNA sequences in the same sample also yield this CDR3. The genes are TRBV4-1 and TRBJ2-7; TRBD1 agrees at 10 bases. CDR1 and CDR2 (germline): MGHRA, YSYEKL. The CDR3 loop spans 14 amino acids. V gave up 6 bases and J gave up 7 bases; unmatched junction bases: 9. As DNA, the CDR3 is TGCGCCAGCAGTCACGGGACAGGGGCGCTGGAGCAGTACTTC. Translating it yields CASSHGTGALEQYF.

The rearrangement joins TRBV27 to TRBJ2-5; a weak D match, TRBD2 (6 bases). With 5 bases removed from V and 5 bases from J, the gap between germline ends came to 9 bases. This CDR3 spans 12 amino acids. Germline-derived CDR1 and CDR2 are MNHEY and SMNVEV (reference sequence). Written as DNA, the CDR3 is TGTGCCAGCAGTCCTGGGGGGGAGACCCAGTACTTC. It translates to CASSPGGETQYF.

The genes are TRBV9 and TRBJ2-5, with 8 nucleotides matching TRBD2. There are 14 residues in the CDR3. V was clipped by 3 bases and J by 4 bases; unmatched bases: 5. Germline V gives CDR1 SGDLS, CDR2 YYNGEE. DNA of the CDR3: TGTGCCAGCAGCGGACGGACTAGCCGAGAGACCCAGTACTTC. Translating gives CASSGRTSRETQYF.

This chain joins TRBV6-5 and TRBJ2-1, with 7 nucleotides matching TRBD2. Looked up from germline, CDR1 is MNHEY and CDR2 is SVGAGI. The trim removed 8 bases at V and 8 bases at J, leaving 6 bases unmatched. The CDR3 has 12 amino acids. In DNA, the CDR3 is TGTGCCAGCTCCCGTCGGGGGGATGAGCAGTTCTTC. Protein: CASSRRGDEQFF.

The chain recombines TRBV19 with TRBJ2-2, with 8 bases identical to TRBD1. Germline trimming cut 9 bases from V and 7 bases from J; bases unmatched to any gene: 10. Germline-derived CDR1 and CDR2 are LNHDA and SQIVND (reference sequence). The CDR3 totals 14 residues. The CDR3 here is CASRPQGAGGELFF. The CDR3, as DNA: TGTGCCAGCAGGCCTCAGGGGGCAGGCGGGGAGCTGTTTTTT.

The chain links TRBV6-5 to TRBJ2-3; D is unresolved. V lost 7 bases and J 6 bases, leaving 8 bases between the germline ends. Germline lookup yields CDR1 MNHEY and CDR2 SVGAGI. The CDR3 covers 11 residues. The CDR3 loop is CASTFRDTQYF. As DNA, the CDR3 is TGTGCCAGCACGTTCCGCGATACGCAGTATTTT.

Comment on this clone: A read error is possible here, since a much larger clone lies one base away. This chain uses TRBV27 with TRBJ2-2; 10 bases are a match to TRBD1. V gave up 0 bases and J gave up 6 bases; unmatched junction bases: 4. CDR3 length equals 16 residues. Germline loops: CDR1 MNHEY, CDR2 SMNVEV (reference sequence). This CDR3 is CASSLSAGTGAGELFF. The DNA for the CDR3 is TGTGCCAGCAGTTTATCGGCAGGGACAGGGGCCGGGGAGCTGTTTTTT.

The chain carries TRBV6-5 and TRBJ2-3; D is perhaps TRBD1 (5 bases). Trimming pared 3 bases from V and 0 bases from J, leaving 10 bases between. In germline, CDR1 is MNHEY, CDR2 SVGAGI. CDR3 length equals 15 residues. The CDR3 loop reads CASSYGARSTDTQYF. For the CDR3, the DNA is TGTGCCAGCAGTTATGGGGCCAGGAGCACAGATACGCAGTATTTT.

This chain joins TRBV5-5 and TRBJ1-1, with 8 bases matching TRBD1. Germline-derived CDR1 and CDR2 are SGHKS and YYEKEE (reference sequence). CDR3 size: 12 residues. Unmatched junction bases numbered 5, after V lost 5 bases and J lost 8 bases. The CDR3 nucleotides are TGTGCCAGCAGAACGGACAGGGAGGAAGCTTTCTTT. It codes for CASRTDREEAFF.

The V gene is TRBV11-2, the J gene TRBJ2-7, with TRBD2 identical over 11 bases. The germline V gene has CDR1 SGHAT and CDR2 FQNNGV. This CDR3 has 14 amino acids. With V trimmed by 6 bases and J by 4 bases, 5 bases remained unmatched. Here the CDR3 reads CASRRLAGSYEQYF. The CDR3, as DNA: TGTGCCAGCAGGCGACTAGCGGGATCGTACGAGCAGTACTTC.

The rearrangement links TRBV9 to TRBJ1-1; possible D gene TRBD1, 6 bases. Trimming removed 4 bases at V and 4 bases at J, with 17 bases between. Germline CDR1 SGDLS, CDR2 YYNGEE. The CDR3 is 15 amino acids. The CDR3 sequence is CASSLSSTGFTEAFF. CDR3 DNA: TGTGCCAGCAGCCTCTCCTCCACAGGGTTCACTGAAGCTTTCTTT.

V and J are TRBV7-6 and TRBJ2-3; D may match TRBD1 or TRBD2 (6 bases each). Germline V gene sequence: CDR1 SGHVS, CDR2 FNYEAQ. V lost 6 bases and J lost 0, with 10 bases in between. The CDR3 consists of 14 residues. CDR3 coding DNA: TGTGCCAGCAGTGGGGGGCTTAGCACAGATACGCAGTATTTT. The encoded protein is CASSGGLSTDTQYF.

This clone was counted once. The rearrangement joins TRBV5-5 to TRBJ2-7; no firm D call. The ends were cut back, 2 bases at V and 2 bases at J, with 2 bases in the middle. The CDR3 runs to 11 residues. Germline V gene lookup returns CDR1 SGHKS and CDR2 YYEKEE (reference sequence). The CDR3 spells CASSFAYEQYF. The CDR3 bases are TGTGCCAGCAGCTTTGCCTACGAGCAGTACTTC.

This clone was counted once. V and J are TRBV7-2 and TRBJ1-5; no clear D. The CDR3 contains 17 residues. The germline V gene encodes CDR1 SGHTA and CDR2 FQGNSA. Trimming left V 5 bases short and J 5 bases short, with 22 bases between. This chain's CDR3 is CASSLYFPADVYQPQHF. The DNA for the CDR3 is TGTGCCAGCAGCCTATACTTCCCCGCCGACGTCTATCAGCCCCAGCATTTT.

This chain joins TRBV7-9 and TRBJ2-2; D not certain. The CDR3 runs to 13 residues. In germline, CDR1 is SEHNR, CDR2 FQNEAQ (reference sequence). V was trimmed by 6 bases and J by 7 bases, leaving 12 bases between them. The CDR3: CASSSVGNGELFF. The CDR3 DNA is TGTGCCAGCAGTTCCGTGGGGAACGGGGAGCTGTTTTTT.

This clone was seen only a few times. The chain recombines TRBV6-5 with TRBJ1-2; TRBD1 agrees at 9 bases. J was trimmed by 3 bases and V by 6 bases; bases with no gene match: 8. The CDR3 is made up of 15 amino acids. Germline V lookup: CDR1 MNHEY, CDR2 SVGAGI. The CDR3, as DNA: TGTGCCAGCAGGCCGTGGACAGGGGAGGACTATGGCTACACCTTC. It yields the protein CASRPWTGEDYGYTF.

V and J are TRBV19 and TRBJ2-1; possible D gene TRBD2, 6 bases. Trimming removed 2 bases at V and 4 bases at J, with 15 bases between. This CDR3 is built from 16 residues. The germline CDR1 and CDR2 sequences are LNHDA and SQIVND (reference sequence). CDR3 sequence: CASSIQASEIYNEQFF. The CDR3 coding sequence is TGTGCCAGTAGTATACAAGCTAGCGAAATATACAATGAGCAGTTCTTC.

This clone was recorded once. The chain links TRBV7-2 to TRBJ2-5; 10 nucleotides agree with TRBD2. This CDR3 contains 17 residues. Germline CDR1 reads SGHTA; CDR2 reads FQGNSA. The V gene end was trimmed by 0 bases and the J gene end by 4 bases; junction bases not matched to a gene: 8. CDR3 nucleotides: TGTGCCAGCAGCTTAGCGGGGCTAGCGGGAGTGGGAGAGACCCAGTACTTC. Its protein is CASSLAGLAGVGETQYF.

This chain connects TRBV28 to TRBJ2-7; a weak D match, TRBD2 (6 bases). The V gene lost 6 bases and the J gene lost 4 bases, with 16 bases spanning the gap. The CDR3 runs 14 residues. Germline lookup yields CDR1 MDHEN and CDR2 SYDVKM. The CDR3 here is CASRAAGIGYEQYF. The CDR3 region has the DNA TGTGCCAGCAGGGCGGCGGGAATCGGGTACGAGCAGTACTTC.

A few counts support this clone. The chain couples TRBV28 to TRBJ2-7; TRBD2 might be the D (5 bases). Trimming cost V 1 base and J 7 bases, with 8 bases left between them. There are 12 residues in the CDR3. In germline, CDR1 is MDHEN, CDR2 SYDVKM. This CDR3 reads CASSLLRDEQYF. CDR3 nucleotide sequence: TGTGCCAGCAGTTTATTACGGGATGAGCAGTACTTC.

This clone occurred a few times. The chain combines TRBV7-6 with TRBJ1-1; 7 bases are shared with TRBD1. From germline, CDR1 is SGHVS and CDR2 FNYEAQ. Trimming at V came to 5 bases and at J to 11 bases, leaving 14 bases not matched to a gene. The CDR3 runs 14 residues. The CDR3 loop is CASSPASTSGGAFF. CDR3 bases: TGTGCCAGCAGCCCTGCGAGCACATCAGGGGGGGCTTTCTTT.

This chain uses TRBV4-1 with TRBJ1-2; 7 nucleotides line up with TRBD1. CDR1 is MGHRA and CDR2 is YSYEKL in the germline V gene. Germline trimming cut 4 bases from V and 8 bases from J; bases unmatched to any gene: 10. This CDR3 is built from 14 residues. The CDR3 bases are TGCGCCAGCAGCCTTCACCGGGACAGCGGAGGCTACACCTTC. Amino acids: CASSLHRDSGGYTF.

The gene calls are TRBV15 and TRBJ2-1, with no clear D. Germline CDR1 reads LNHNV; CDR2 reads YYDKDF (reference sequence). The CDR3 runs to 17 residues. Deletions cut 3 bases from V and 2 bases from J, with 17 bases between. CDR3 in DNA: TGTGCCACCAGCAGCCCCCTTGTAGGTCCTCCCTACAATGAGCAGTTCTTC. It is translated as CATSSPLVGPPYNEQFF.

The chain couples TRBV27 to TRBJ2-5; no clear D. The J call is uncertain, as TRBJ2-7 better fits the DNA end. From germline, CDR1 is MNHEY and CDR2 SMNVEV (reference sequence). The CDR3 covers 13 residues. CDR3 DNA: TGTGCCAGCACCCCGGAGAATTCCTACGAGCAGTACTTC. Amino acid sequence: CASTPENSYEQYF.

V usage is TRBV9 and J usage is TRBJ2-3; D uncertain. The CDR3 has 14 amino acids. Trimming cost V 4 bases and J 0 bases, with 9 bases left between them. Germline V gives CDR1 SGDLS, CDR2 YYNGEE. CDR3 sequence: CASSPGPSTDTQYF. The CDR3, as DNA: TGTGCCAGCAGCCCAGGACCTAGCACAGATACGCAGTATTTT.

This clone was seen a few times. The chain couples TRBV28 to TRBJ1-5; D unclear. Per germline, CDR1 MDHEN and CDR2 SYDVKM. V gave up 4 bases and J gave up 2 bases, with 9 bases separating them. This CDR3 comprises 14 residues. The CDR3 spells CASSSFWGNQPQHF. The CDR3 bases are TGTGCCAGCAGTTCATTCTGGGGCAATCAGCCCCAGCATTTT.

The genes are TRBV5-1 and TRBJ2-7, with D perhaps TRBD1 (5 bases). CDR1 is SGHRS and CDR2 is YFSETQ in the germline V gene. The CDR3 has 12 residues. V lost 5 bases to trimming and J lost 6 bases, with 12 bases between them. CDR3 DNA sequence: TGCGCCAGCAGTCCGAGACAGAGCGAGCAGTACTTC. This translates into CASSPRQSEQYF.

The rearrangement uses TRBV28 and TRBJ2-2; 8 bases agree with TRBD1. After removal of 5 bases from V and 9 bases from J, the junction contained 14 bases not matched to a gene. Germline loops: CDR1 MDHEN, CDR2 SYDVKM. The CDR3 extends over 16 amino acids. CDR3 amino acids: CASSPRGLGLLRELFF. The CDR3 DNA is TGTGCCAGCAGTCCCAGGGGGCTGGGCCTTCTCCGGGAGCTGTTTTTT. The entire variable domain, with the rest obtained from reference TRBV28 and TRBJ2-2, is as follows: DVKVTQSSRYLVKRTGEKVFLECVQDMDHENMFWYRQDPGLGLRLIYFSYDVKMKEKGDIPEGYSVSREKKERFSLILESASTNQTSMYLCASSPRGLGLLRELFFGEGSRLTVL.

This chain links TRBV28 with TRBJ2-7; D is uncertain. CDR1 MDHEN and CDR2 SYDVKM come from the germline V gene. The V end lost 2 bases, the J end lost 2 bases, and 10 bases lay between the germline ends. This CDR3 is built from 14 residues. The CDR3 sequence is CASSLLDPTYEQYF. As DNA, the CDR3 is TGTGCCAGCAGTTTACTTGACCCGACCTACGAGCAGTACTTC.

The chain joins TRBV4-1 to TRBJ2-7; tentatively, D is TRBD1 (5 bases). V lost 3 bases and J 5 bases, leaving 14 bases between the germline ends. This CDR3 comprises 14 residues. From germline, CDR1 is MGHRA and CDR2 YSYEKL. The CDR3 DNA is TGCGCCAGCAGCCAGGACCAGGGTAGGGACGAGCAGTACTTC. Protein sequence: CASSQDQGRDEQYF.